This T cell receptor (beta chain) originates from a study of T cell repertoires in cytomegalovirus infection. General study points: HLA-C-restricted CMV clonotypes gave the most frequent clonotype in two of eight donors.

V was pared by 6 bases and J by 0 bases, with 6 bases between. Per germline, CDR1 MNHEY and CDR2 SVGAGI. The CDR3 runs to 13 residues. This clonotype was observed at least ten times. The antigen remains undetermined. A single record per CDR3 protein comes from TCRdb applying MiXCR to the reads. This table has about 460,000 distinct CDR3 sequences, about 11% appearing once. Sequencing input: PBMCs. The chain couples TRBV6-5 to TRBJ2-4; D might be TRBD2 (5 bases). This sequence originates from a human donor in good health (CMV status not recorded). Some clones in this sample may be carry-over from other donors' samples. The CDR3 nucleotides are TGTGCCAGCAGCGGACTAGCCAAAAACATTCAGTACTTC. This sequence encodes CASSGLAKNIQYF.